These T cell receptor beta chains were read from a single sample in a study of blood T cells in healthy people across ages. MiXCR was run by TCRdb on the 5' RACE reads, yielding one entry per CDR3 protein. This table holds about 1.8 million distinct CDR3 sequences, about 50% found once. The sequencing sample was made of blood. These receptors were taken from a woman between 40 and 55 years old in good health. The CDR3 runs from the conserved cysteine through the conserved F or W. D genes are given only for firm matches. Size is omitted from some rows. Given values are once, few, many or a class for expanded clones.

v_call,cdr3_length,clone_size,j_call,d_call,cdr3_aa,cdr3_nt
TRBV6-6,13,few,TRBJ2-7,.,CASSPVVRDEQYF,TGTGCCAGCAGCCCGGTGGTGAGGGACGAGCAGTACTTC
TRBV29-1,12,.,TRBJ2-1,.,CSVAGGRDEQFF,TGCAGCGTTGCTGGGGGACGGGATGAGCAGTTCTTC
TRBV4-3,16,.,TRBJ2-6,.,CASSQADFSGANVLTF,TGCGCCAGCAGCCAAGCGGACTTCTCTGGGGCCAACGTCCTGACTTTC
TRBV6-5,17,few,TRBJ1-6,.,CASSYREGGSYNSPLHF,TGTGCCAGCAGTTACAGGGAAGGTGGATCCTATAATTCACCCCTCCACTTT
TRBV6-2/TRBV6-3,14,.,TRBJ1-2,.,CASSSSGAKYGYTF,TGTGCCAGCAGTTCCTCGGGGGCGAAATATGGCTACACCTTC
TRBV11-2,14,.,TRBJ1-2,.,CASQPQPEIYGYTF,TGTGCCAGCCAGCCCCAGCCGGAAATCTATGGCTACACCTTC
TRBV6-2/TRBV6-3,12,few,TRBJ2-1,.,CASTNRYNEQFF,TGTGCCAGCACAAACCGGTACAATGAGCAGTTCTTC
TRBV3-1,14,.,TRBJ1-5,.,CASSQAVSNQPQHF,TGTGCCAGCAGCCAGGCAGTAAGCAATCAGCCCCAGCATTTT
TRBV12-3/TRBV12-4,14,.,TRBJ1-2,.,CASSLAPGLKGYTF,TGTGCCAGCAGTTTAGCGCCAGGTTTGAAGGGCTACACCTTC
TRBV7-3,17,.,TRBJ2-3,.,CASSWDPGGANTDTQYF,TGTGCCAGCAGCTGGGACCCCGGGGGAGCTAACACAGATACGCAGTATTTT
TRBV15,15,.,TRBJ2-3,TRBD2,CATSTLRGEADTQYF,TGTGCCACCAGCACCCTCCGGGGGGAAGCAGATACGCAGTATTTT
TRBV5-1,16,.,TRBJ1-4,.,CASSLVTPGKGEKLFF,TGCGCCAGCAGCTTGGTTACTCCCGGGAAGGGTGAAAAACTGTTTTTT
TRBV15,12,few,TRBJ2-5,.,CATSQVGETQYF,TGTGCCACCAGCCAAGTCGGGGAGACCCAGTACTTC
TRBV6-2/TRBV6-3,14,.,TRBJ2-1,TRBD2,CASSYELAGNEQFF,TGTGCCAGCAGTTACGAACTAGCGGGTAATGAGCAGTTCTTC
TRBV9,15,.,TRBJ2-5,.,CASSVADQGGETQYF,TGTGCCAGCAGCGTAGCTGACCAGGGGGGAGAGACCCAGTACTTC
TRBV7-9,19,.,TRBJ2-2,.,CASSSTGPGRGHRNGELFF,TGTGCCAGCAGCTCCACTGGGCCGGGCAGGGGTCACCGTAACGGGGAGCTGTTTTTT
TRBV2,14,.,TRBJ2-1,TRBD2,CARLAGGLNNEQFF,TGTGCCAGACTAGCGGGGGGCTTGAACAATGAGCAGTTCTTC
TRBV6-5,16,.,TRBJ1-5,TRBD1,CASSPYRGPSNQPQHF,TGTGCCAGCAGTCCCTACAGGGGTCCTAGCAATCAGCCCCAGCATTTT
TRBV7-8,15,.,TRBJ2-5,TRBD1,CASSSDRTFQETQYF,TGTGCCAGCAGCTCGGACAGGACGTTCCAAGAGACCCAGTACTTC
TRBV6-2/TRBV6-3,15,once,TRBJ1-5,TRBD1,CASSSRDRVDQPQHF,TGTGCCAGCAGTTCACGGGACAGGGTAGATCAGCCCCAGCATTTT
TRBV20-1,13,.,TRBJ2-7,.,CSARDRAGLKQYF,TGCAGTGCTAGAGATAGGGCAGGGTTGAAGCAGTACTTC
TRBV6-5,13,.,TRBJ1-1,TRBD1,CASRTGGRAETFF,TGTGCCAGCCGGACAGGGGGGAGGGCTGAAACTTTCTTT
TRBV9,16,.,TRBJ1-4,TRBD1,CASSPTPYPGGEKLFF,TGTGCCAGCAGCCCGACCCCCTACCCAGGGGGAGAAAAACTGTTTTTT
TRBV4-3,16,.,TRBJ2-1,TRBD2,CASSPSPGLDRSEQFF,TGCGCCAGCAGCCCCTCTCCGGGACTAGACCGAAGTGAGCAGTTCTTC
TRBV25-1,16,.,TRBJ1-6,TRBD1,CASSTSLGTGISPLHF,TGTGCCAGCAGTACTTCTCTCGGGACAGGAATATCACCCCTCCACTTT
TRBV29-1,14,.,TRBJ2-5,TRBD1,CSVGTGGREETQYF,TGCAGCGTTGGGACAGGGGGGAGAGAAGAGACCCAGTACTTC
TRBV6-5,17,.,TRBJ2-1,TRBD2,CASSYHSGGASYNEQFF,TGTGCCAGCAGTTACCATAGCGGGGGGGCCTCCTACAATGAGCAGTTCTTC
TRBV20-1,20,.,TRBJ1-6,TRBD1,CSARASDRGKSIRYNSPLHF,TGCAGTGCTAGGGCCTCCGACAGGGGAAAATCCATTCGTTATAATTCACCCCTCCACTTT
TRBV5-1,14,.,TRBJ2-3,.,CASSHKGNTDTQYF,TGCGCCAGCAGCCATAAAGGAAACACAGATACGCAGTATTTT
TRBV11-3,14,.,TRBJ2-7,TRBD1,CASITQGARYEQYF,TGTGCCAGCATCACACAGGGGGCGAGGTACGAGCAGTACTTC
TRBV6-5,13,.,TRBJ2-1,TRBD1,CASRPTGTNEQFF,TGTGCCAGCAGGCCGACAGGGACCAATGAGCAGTTCTTC
TRBV6-8,18,.,TRBJ2-6,TRBD1,CARPLTGDVASGANVLTF,TGTGCCAGACCATTAACAGGGGACGTCGCGTCTGGGGCCAACGTCCTGACTTTC
TRBV10-3,14,.,TRBJ2-1,TRBD2,CAIGTSGGANEQFF,TGTGCCATCGGCACTAGCGGGGGGGCCAATGAGCAGTTCTTC
TRBV5-4,15,.,TRBJ2-3,TRBD2,CASTPGGAHADTQYF,TGTGCCAGCACCCCGGGAGGGGCTCACGCAGATACGCAGTATTTT
TRBV4-2,15,few,TRBJ2-5,.,CASSRLELGQETQYF,TGTGCCAGCAGCCGACTCGAGTTAGGTCAAGAGACCCAGTACTTC
TRBV2,16,.,TRBJ2-3,.,CASSDGGRGSTDTQYF,TGTGCCAGCAGTGATGGCGGCAGGGGTAGCACAGATACGCAGTATTTT